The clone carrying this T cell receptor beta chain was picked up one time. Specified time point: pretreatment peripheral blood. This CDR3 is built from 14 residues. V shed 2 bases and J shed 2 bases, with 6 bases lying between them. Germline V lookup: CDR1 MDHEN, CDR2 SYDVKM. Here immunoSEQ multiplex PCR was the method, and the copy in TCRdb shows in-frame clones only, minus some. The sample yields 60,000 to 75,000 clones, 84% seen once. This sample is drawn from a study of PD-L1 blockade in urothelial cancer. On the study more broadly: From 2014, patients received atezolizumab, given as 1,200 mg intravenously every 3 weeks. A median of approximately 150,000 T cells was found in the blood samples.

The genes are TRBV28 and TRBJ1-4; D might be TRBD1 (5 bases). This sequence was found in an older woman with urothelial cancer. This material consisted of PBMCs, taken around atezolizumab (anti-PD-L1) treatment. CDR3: CASSLGGTNEKLFF. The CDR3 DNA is TGTGCCAGCAGTTTAGGGGGGACTAATGAAAAACTGTTTTTT.